The 25 T cell receptor beta chains given below trace back to one sample, sequenced in a study of beta chain features in type 1 diabetes. Their cognate antigens are unknown. Study conclusions and caveats: There was a moderate but significant shortening of TCRB CDR3s in all four CD4+ subsets of Type 1 diabetes patients.

The authors reverse transcribed all of the isolated RNA, so sequencing captured expressed TCRB transcripts. Produced via immunoSEQ multiplex PCR; TCRdb's table is partial and in-frame only. The table lists under 850,000 clones, roughly 12% of them singletons. Sequenced material: naive CD4+ T cells from blood. Source of these receptors: a man younger than 35 with type 1 diabetes.

This clone showed up just a few times. The V call is TRBV7-2, the J call TRBJ2-1; D is unclear. Trimming cost V 1 base and J 7 bases, with 11 bases left between them. Germline CDR1 and CDR2: SGHTA and FQGNSA. This CDR3 spans 14 amino acids. In DNA form, the CDR3 reads TGTGCCAGCAGCTTAGGAGGTCCAAGGAATGAGCAGTTCTTC. Encoded protein: CASSLGGPRNEQFF.

This clone was recorded a few times. CDR3 nucleotides: TGTGCCAGCAGCGTAGGGCCTGGGTCATCGAACACCGGGGAGCTGTTTTTT. Its protein is CASSVGPGSSNTGELFF. The rearrangement joins TRBV9 to TRBJ2-2, with D unclear. The CDR3 extends over 17 amino acids. Germline CDR1 SGDLS, CDR2 YYNGEE. Trimming stripped 0 bases from V and 0 bases from J, with 12 bases between.

The J gene is TRBJ1-2, the V gene TRBV13; D is undetermined. V lost 4 bases, J lost 2 bases, and 20 bases lay in between. Germline CDR1 reads PRHDT; CDR2 reads FYEKMQ (reference sequence). CDR3 length: 17 amino acids. CDR3 DNA: TGTGCCAGCAGCTCCTGGGAGTCAAGGACTCCCAACTATGGCTACACCTTC. Residues: CASSSWESRTPNYGYTF.

This clone was picked up a small number of times. The CDR3 spells CASSPGENTDTQYF. CDR3 bases: TGTGCCAGCAGCCCCGGGGAGAACACAGATACGCAGTATTTT. This chain links TRBV7-2 with TRBJ2-3; possibly TRBD2 for D (5 bases). Germline values: CDR1 SGHTA, CDR2 FQGNSA. The CDR3 consists of 14 residues. V lost 5 bases, J lost 2 bases, and 11 bases lay in between.

This sequence joins TRBV5-6 and TRBJ1-5; possible D gene TRBD1, 5 bases. The CDR3 is 14 amino acids. Trimming shortened V by 4 bases and J by 5 bases, and 13 bases separated the two germline ends. Germline CDR1 and CDR2: SGHDT and YYEEEE. CDR3 bases: TGTGCCAGCAGCCCGGCCGGGGGACATCAGCCCCAGCATTTT. As protein: CASSPAGGHQPQHF. The full variable domain, with the rest looked up from reference TRBV5-6 and TRBJ1-5, is DAGVTQSPTHLIKTRGQQVTLRCSPKSGHDTVSWYQQALGQGPQFIFQYYEEEERQRGNFPDRFSGHQFPNYSSELNVNALLLGDSALYLCASSPAGGHQPQHFGDGTRLSIL.

This clone showed up just a few times. The chain joins TRBV10-3 to TRBJ2-5; D is possibly TRBD2 (5 bases). This CDR3 contains 13 residues. Germline CDR1 ENHRY, CDR2 SYGVKD. Trimming took off 7 bases at V and 5 bases at J, with 14 bases between the two ends. The CDR3 protein is CAIKVATEETQYF. CDR3 bases: TGTGCCATCAAGGTAGCGACTGAGGAGACCCAGTACTTC.

The J gene is TRBJ2-2, the V gene TRBV5-1; 10 nucleotides match TRBD1. Germline values: CDR1 SGHRS, CDR2 YFSETQ. This CDR3 is 15 amino acids long. V trimming: 7 bases; J trimming: 4 bases; junction bases outside the gene matches: 7. CDR3 region: CASADRGRGTGELFF. CDR3 DNA: TGCGCCAGCGCCGACAGGGGGCGCGGCACCGGGGAGCTGTTTTTT.

This chain links TRBV6-5 with TRBJ2-7; D unclear. The CDR3 consists of 16 residues. Trimming took off 0 bases at V and 2 bases at J, with 14 bases between the two ends. The V gene's germline CDR1 is MNHEY and CDR2 SVGAGI. Here the CDR3 DNA reads TGTGCCAGCAGTTACTCACCTACTGTTTCCACCTACGAGCAGTACTTC. Translating it yields CASSYSPTVSTYEQYF.

This clone was counted between two and nine times. The rearrangement links TRBV4-1 to TRBJ1-4; D is unresolved. The CDR3 is made up of 18 amino acids. Germline V gene sequence: CDR1 MGHRA, CDR2 YSYEKL. The V gene lost 0 bases and the J gene lost 0 bases, with 14 bases spanning the gap. CDR3 bases: TGCGCCAGCAGCCAAGAACCCAAAGTGGCAGCAACTAATGAAAAACTGTTTTTT. It specifies CASSQEPKVAATNEKLFF.

The chain couples TRBV27 to TRBJ1-1, with 7 nucleotides matching TRBD1. Trimming cost V 3 bases and J 8 bases; bases outside gene matches: 9. In germline, CDR1 is MNHEY, CDR2 SMNVEV (reference sequence). The CDR3 loop spans 14 amino acids. The CDR3 DNA reads as TGTGCCAGCAGTTTGTTAGGGACAGAAGTAGAAGCTTTCTTT. Its translation: CASSLLGTEVEAFF.

The V and J genes are TRBV19 and TRBJ1-1; tentative D call: TRBD1 (6 bases). Trimming removed 6 bases at V and 1 base at J, with 18 bases between. The germline CDR1 and CDR2 sequences are LNHDA and SQIVND (reference sequence). This CDR3 spans 16 amino acids. The CDR3 loop is CASSPWAGEGNTEAFF. CDR3 coding DNA: TGTGCCAGTAGCCCTTGGGCAGGGGAAGGGAACACTGAAGCTTTCTTT.

This clone was counted only a few times. The chain has TRBV11-2 and TRBJ2-3; 7 nucleotides agree with TRBD1. The J segment lost 3 bases and the V segment lost 2 bases, leaving 5 bases of the junction unmatched. CDR1 SGHAT and CDR2 FQNNGV come from the germline V gene. This CDR3 region has 15 residues. In DNA form, the CDR3 reads TGTGCCAGCAGCTTATCGGTACAGGGGACAGATACGCAGTATTTT. This sequence encodes CASSLSVQGTDTQYF.

This clone was counted between two and nine times. The rearrangement links TRBV13 to TRBJ2-6; D is unclear. V lost 1 base and J 0 bases, leaving 1 base between the germline ends. The CDR3 has 14 amino acids. Germline lookup yields CDR1 PRHDT and CDR2 FYEKMQ (reference sequence). For the CDR3, the DNA is TGTGCCAGCAGCTTAGTCTCTGGGGCCAACGTCCTGACTTTC. It specifies CASSLVSGANVLTF.

This clone was detected a few times. The genes are TRBV6-4 and TRBJ1-1; TRBD1 is a possible D gene (5 bases). The germline gives CDR1 MRHNA, CDR2 SNTAGT. This CDR3 contains 13 residues. The V gene lost 2 bases and the J gene lost 1 base, with 5 bases spanning the gap. CDR3 in amino acids: CASSDRGNTEAFF. CDR3 coding DNA: TGTGCCAGCAGTGACAGGGGGAACACTGAAGCTTTCTTT.

The chain combines TRBV6-5 with TRBJ2-7; a weak D match, TRBD1 (5 bases). Germline V gives CDR1 MNHEY, CDR2 SVGAGI. The germline V and J ends were trimmed by 0 bases and 5 bases, with 8 bases remaining between them. The CDR3 extends over 13 amino acids. The CDR3 protein is CASSYSDRNEQYF. CDR3 bases: TGTGCCAGCAGTTACTCTGACAGAAACGAGCAGTACTTC.

The rearrangement joins TRBV7-9 to TRBJ1-4, with D hard to call. In germline, CDR1 is SEHNR, CDR2 FQNEAQ (reference sequence). This CDR3 is built from 18 residues. V lost 1 base and J lost 0, with 15 bases in between. CDR3 sequence (DNA): TGTGCCAGCAGCTTAGGGTCAGCCGGATCCACAACTAATGAAAAACTGTTTTTT. It specifies CASSLGSAGSTTNEKLFF.

This chain uses TRBV29-1 with TRBJ1-4; D ambiguous. The ends were cut back, 7 bases at V and 5 bases at J, with 14 bases in the middle. CDR1 and CDR2 (germline): SQVTM, ANQGSEA. The CDR3 loop spans 13 amino acids. The CDR3 region is CSAPGPPNEKLFF. The CDR3 DNA follows: TGCAGCGCCCCCGGCCCACCAAATGAAAAACTGTTTTTT.

The chain has TRBV14 and TRBJ1-1; D is perhaps TRBD1 (5 bases). This CDR3 spans 14 amino acids. The germline V gene encodes CDR1 SGHDN and CDR2 FVKESK. V lost 2 bases to trimming and J lost 11 bases, with 18 bases between them. DNA for the CDR3: TGTGCCAGCAGCCAAAGGGCAGGGTTATTACCGGCTTTCTTT. Encoded protein: CASSQRAGLLPAFF.

The J gene is TRBJ1-6, the V gene TRBV25-1; D not resolved. Trimming shortened V by 2 bases and J by 7 bases, and 6 bases separated the two germline ends. CDR1 and CDR2 from the germline V gene are MGHDK and SYGVNS. CDR3 length equals 13 residues. CDR3 protein: CASSEIRNSPLHF. For the CDR3, the DNA is TGTGCCAGCAGTGAAATCAGGAATTCACCCCTCCACTTT.

This clone turned up a few times. The gene calls are TRBV14 and TRBJ1-6; unclear D gene. Per the germline V gene, CDR1 is SGHDN and CDR2 is FVKESK. The CDR3 is 14 amino acids. V lost 4 bases, J lost 5 bases, and 9 bases lay in between. The CDR3 region is CASSLVAHNSPLHF. The CDR3 DNA follows: TGTGCCAGCAGCCTTGTGGCCCATAATTCACCCCTCCACTTT.

This clone appeared a few times. The chain couples TRBV14 to TRBJ2-7; TRBD2 might be the D (6 bases). The CDR3 sequence is 17 residues long. V lost 2 bases to trimming and J lost 0 bases, with 17 bases between them. The germline V gene has CDR1 SGHDN and CDR2 FVKESK. CDR3 residues: CASSQYWDSPSSYEQYF. CDR3 DNA sequence: TGTGCCAGCAGCCAATATTGGGACTCTCCGAGCTCCTACGAGCAGTACTTC. The entire variable domain, with the rest obtained from reference TRBV14 and TRBJ2-7, is as follows: EAGVTQFPSHSVIEKGQTVTLRCDPISGHDNLYWYRRVMGKEIKFLLHFVKESKQDESGMPNNRFLAERTGGTYSTLKVQPAELEDSGVYFCASSQYWDSPSSYEQYFGPGTRLTVT.

This clone has more than one count but fewer than ten. This sequence joins TRBV10-3 and TRBJ2-3; D remains unclear. The CDR3 is 15 residues long. V shed 3 bases and J shed 1 base, with 11 bases lying between them. The germline V gene has CDR1 ENHRY and CDR2 SYGVKD. This chain's CDR3 is CAISDGPRGTDTQYF. In DNA form, the CDR3 reads TGTGCCATCAGTGATGGGCCCCGGGGCACAGATACGCAGTATTTT.

This clone has a handful of counts. CDR3 region: CASSYSGGEQFF. CDR3 coding DNA: TGTGCCAGCAGTTACTCGGGTGGTGAGCAGTTCTTC. This rearrangement joins TRBV6-5 to TRBJ2-1; D remains ambiguous. The CDR3 length is 12 residues. CDR1 is MNHEY, CDR2 SVGAGI, per germline. The V and J ends lost 0 bases and 9 bases respectively, with 6 bases between them.

The chain is built from TRBV30 and TRBJ1-1, with unresolved D. The CDR3 is 13 amino acids. Deletions cut 4 bases from V and 0 bases from J, with 9 bases between. Germline lookup yields CDR1 GTSNPN and CDR2 SVGIG (reference sequence). The CDR3: CAWILHLNTEAFF. For the CDR3, the DNA is TGTGCCTGGATCTTACACCTGAACACTGAAGCTTTCTTT.

The chain combines TRBV13 with TRBJ1-1; D is uncertain. Trimming stripped 5 bases from V and 1 base from J, with 8 bases between. CDR3 length: 13 residues. Per germline, CDR1 PRHDT and CDR2 FYEKMQ (reference sequence). The CDR3 DNA is TGTGCCAGCAGCCTAGAACCGAACACTGAAGCTTTCTTT. It encodes CASSLEPNTEAFF.